This T cell receptor (beta chain) was identified during a study of T cells in Graves' hyperthyroidism and ophthalmopathy. Study at large: The blood sample was taken at first diagnosis, before treatment began. Study-level findings and limits: Most clonotypes expanded in the thyroid (above 0.001) were also present in blood.

A few counts support this clonotype. What it recognizes is unknown. Template material for amplifying TCR beta CDR3 regions consisted of RNA transcripts. TCR CDR3 regions were first amplified by RT-PCR with HTBI primers. TCRdb itself ran the multiplex PCR reads through MiXCR, one entry per CDR3 protein. The sample yields roughly 550,000 distinct CDR3 sequences, about 16% seen once. Clinicians diagnosed patients from clinical symptoms, serum thyroxine and TRAb, thyroid ultrasound and orbital computed tomography. Deletions cut 6 bases from V and 3 bases from J, with 14 bases between. The CDR3 extends over 14 amino acids. Germline V gene sequence: CDR1 MNHNS, CDR2 SASEGT.

The sample was blood. This chain uses TRBV6-1 with TRBJ1-1; D gene ambiguous. The receptor was derived from a woman aged 25-40 years with Graves' ophthalmopathy. CDR3: CASSMSWSDTEAFF. The CDR3 coding sequence is TGTGCCAGCAGCATGAGTTGGTCGGACACTGAAGCTTTCTTT.